Below, 5 T cell receptor beta chains from the same sample are listed, as sequenced in a study of blood T cell repertoires in COVID-19. The method was immunoSEQ multiplex PCR; TCRdb's version includes in-frame clones alone and lacks a portion of them. The sample yields some 250,000 clones, around nine tenths seen once. Sample: peripheral blood. Receptor source: an older woman with active or convalescent COVID-19.

The CDR3 bases are TGTGCCAGCAGCTTGCTAGCGGGGTCTAGCACAGATACGCAGTATTTT. Amino acid sequence: CASSLLAGSSTDTQYF. The V call is TRBV7-8, the J call TRBJ2-3, with 9 bases that match TRBD2. The germline CDR1 and CDR2 sequences are SGHVS and FQNEAQ. This CDR3 is 16 amino acids long. Trimming removed 3 bases from V and 0 bases from J; junction bases left unmatched: 4.

This chain connects TRBV2 to TRBJ2-2; 8 bases are shared with TRBD1. Losses at the gene ends were 8 bases for V and 4 bases for J; bases not matched to a gene: 3. The length of the CDR3 is 13 residues. The germline V gene encodes CDR1 SNHLY and CDR2 FYNNEI. CDR3 region: CASQGASTGELFF. In DNA form, the CDR3 reads TGTGCCAGCCAGGGGGCAAGCACCGGGGAGCTGTTTTTT.

The gene calls are TRBV6-2 or TRBV6-3 and TRBJ2-2; D is possibly TRBD2 (5 bases). V lost 2 bases and J 4 bases, leaving 11 bases between the germline ends. The CDR3 is 15 amino acids. Germline CDR1 reads MNHEY; CDR2 reads SVGEGT. CDR3 amino acids: CASSYRPGGTGELFF. The CDR3 DNA follows: TGTGCCAGCAGTTACCGGCCCGGAGGCACCGGGGAGCTGTTTTTT.

The chain carries TRBV19 and TRBJ1-2, with D tentatively TRBD1 (5 bases). The germline V and J ends were trimmed by 4 bases and 7 bases, with 19 bases remaining between them. This CDR3 is 15 amino acids long. Germline loops: CDR1 LNHDA, CDR2 SQIVND (reference sequence). CDR3 nucleotides: TGTGCCAGTAGTAGCAGGGAGCCTGGGGGAGGTGGCTACACCTTC. Residues: CASSSREPGGGGYTF.

The chain couples TRBV9 to TRBJ1-5; 7 positions match TRBD1. V gave up 2 bases and J gave up 11 bases; unmatched junction bases: 10. This CDR3 spans 14 amino acids. Per germline, CDR1 SGDLS and CDR2 YYNGEE. CDR3 DNA sequence: TGTGCCAGCAGCGTCGGACAGGCTCCTTCGTCCCAGCATTTT. Translation gives CASSVGQAPSSQHF.